This T cell receptor beta chain was documented in a study of cytomegalovirus exposure and HLA in healthy donors. TCRdb keeps only in-frame clones here, not all; method: immunoSEQ multiplex PCR. The data contain 55,000 to 70,000 clones, around nine tenths of them singletons. General observations from the study: Most TCR sequences were rare, but some public TCRs occurred in many donors. The classifier, whose performance was assessed in both the original and validation cohorts, reportedly diagnosed cytomegalovirus status with high specificity and sensitivity.

V was pared by 1 base and J by 6 bases, with 8 bases of the junction left unmatched. Germline V lookup: CDR1 LNHNV, CDR2 YYDKDF (reference sequence). This CDR3 spans 16 amino acids. In the case of this clone: What it binds is not known.

V gene TRBV15 combines with J gene TRBJ2-2, with 7 bases aligning to TRBD2. The receptor's source is a young woman in good health and CMV-seronegative. Input material: PBMCs. The chain's CDR3 is CATSRAGGQTAGELFF. The CDR3 region has the DNA TGTGCCACCAGCAGAGCGGGGGGTCAGACCGCCGGGGAGCTGTTTTTT.